Ten or more counts support the clone carrying this TCR beta chain. Its antigen is undetermined. Single TCR cDNA molecules each had their own unique molecular identifier. MiXCR, applied by TCRdb to the 5' RACE reads, yields one record per CDR3 protein. The sample yields about 23,000 distinct CDR3 sequences, about 5.1% seen once. The data were obtained in a study of spatial heterogeneity in lung cancer. Whole-study findings and limits: Relative to follow-up, resection was when ubiquitous expanded tumor TCRs appeared more in blood.

Indicated time point: sample taken at primary tumor resection. The authors sequenced whole RNA from tumor, nontumor lung or frozen PBMC without sorting. Samples were obtained from some 70 donors, all untreated early-stage non-small cell lung cancer patients. The CDR3 is 14 amino acids. Per the germline V gene, CDR1 is SGHRS and CDR2 is YFSETQ. V was trimmed by 7 bases and J by 4 bases, leaving 17 bases between them. This receptor was obtained from a male donor with early-stage non-small cell lung cancer. The sequenced sample was PBMCs, obtained at surgery. The genes are TRBV5-1 and TRBJ2-5; tentative D call: TRBD1 (6 bases). The CDR3 protein is CASSMPGTTETQYF. The CDR3 DNA sequence: TGCGCCAGCTCAATGCCCGGGACAACAGAGACCCAGTACTTC.